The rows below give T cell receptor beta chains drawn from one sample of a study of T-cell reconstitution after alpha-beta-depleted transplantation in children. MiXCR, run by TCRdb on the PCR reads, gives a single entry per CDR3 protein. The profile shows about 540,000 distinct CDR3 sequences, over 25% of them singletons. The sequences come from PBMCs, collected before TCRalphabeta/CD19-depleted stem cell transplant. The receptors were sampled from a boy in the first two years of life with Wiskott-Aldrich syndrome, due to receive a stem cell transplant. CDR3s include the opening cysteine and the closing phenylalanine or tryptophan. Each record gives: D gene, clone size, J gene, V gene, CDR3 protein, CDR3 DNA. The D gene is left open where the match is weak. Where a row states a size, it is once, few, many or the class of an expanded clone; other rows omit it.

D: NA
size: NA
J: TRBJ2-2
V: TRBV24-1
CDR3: CATSDLTGIDGELFF
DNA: TGTGCCACCAGTGATTTGACAGGGATTGACGGGGAGCTGTTTTTT

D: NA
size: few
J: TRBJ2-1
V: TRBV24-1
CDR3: CATSEEGLGYNEQFF
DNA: TGTGCCACCAGTGAAGAGGGGTTAGGGTACAATGAGCAGTTCTTC

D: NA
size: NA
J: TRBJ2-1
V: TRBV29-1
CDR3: CSVYPAGNEQFF
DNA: TGCAGCGTTTACCCAGCGGGCAATGAGCAGTTCTTC

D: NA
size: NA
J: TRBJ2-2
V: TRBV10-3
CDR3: CAISGQQRLFF
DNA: TGTGCCATCAGTGGCCAGCAAAGGCTGTTTTTT

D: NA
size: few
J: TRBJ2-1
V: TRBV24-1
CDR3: CATSTSRSSYNEQFF
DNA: TGTGCCACCTCCACTAGCAGGAGCTCCTACAATGAGCAGTTCTTC

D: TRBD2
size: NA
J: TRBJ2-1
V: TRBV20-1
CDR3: CSAKGLAAYNEQFF
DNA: TGCAGTGCCAAGGGGCTAGCGGCCTACAATGAGCAGTTCTTC

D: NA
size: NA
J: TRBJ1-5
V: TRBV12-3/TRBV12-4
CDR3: CASSLIGPQHF
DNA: TGTGCCAGCAGTTTAATAGGGCCCCAGCATTTT

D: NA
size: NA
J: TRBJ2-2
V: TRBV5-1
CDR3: CASSLAGQNTGELFF
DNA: TGCGCCAGCAGCTTGGCAGGACAGAACACCGGGGAGCTGTTTTTT

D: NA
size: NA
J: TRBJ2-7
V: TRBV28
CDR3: CASMEQGSLSYEQYF
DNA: TGTGCCAGCATGGAGCAGGGGAGCCTTTCCTACGAGCAGTACTTC

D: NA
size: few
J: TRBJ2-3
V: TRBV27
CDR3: CASSLSGTRTDTQYF
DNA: TGTGCCAGCAGTTTATCGGGCACTAGAACAGATACGCAGTATTTT

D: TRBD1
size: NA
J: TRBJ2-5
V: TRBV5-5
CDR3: CASSFRDRAETQYF
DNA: TGTGCCAGCAGCTTCCGGGACAGGGCTGAGACCCAGTACTTC

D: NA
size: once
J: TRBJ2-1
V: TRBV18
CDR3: CASSPQASGSYNEQFF
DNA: TGTGCCAGCTCACCACAGGCATCGGGATCCTACAATGAGCAGTTCTTC

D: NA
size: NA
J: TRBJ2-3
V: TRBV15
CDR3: CATIPGGGADTQYF
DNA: TGTGCCACCATCCCCGGGGGAGGTGCAGATACGCAGTATTTT

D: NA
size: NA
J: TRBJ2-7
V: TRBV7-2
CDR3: CASQLGRGGNGLYEQYF
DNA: TGTGCCAGCCAACTCGGTCGCGGAGGTAATGGGCTCTACGAGCAGTACTTC

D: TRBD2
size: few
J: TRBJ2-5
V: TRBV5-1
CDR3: CASSHAGLADSQETQYF
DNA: TGCGCCAGCAGCCACGCGGGACTAGCGGACTCACAAGAGACCCAGTACTTC